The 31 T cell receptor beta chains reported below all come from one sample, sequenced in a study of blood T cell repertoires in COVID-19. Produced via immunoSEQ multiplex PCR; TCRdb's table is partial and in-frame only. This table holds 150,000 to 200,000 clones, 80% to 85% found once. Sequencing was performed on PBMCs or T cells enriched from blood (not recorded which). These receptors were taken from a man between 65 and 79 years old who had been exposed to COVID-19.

The CDR3 nucleotides are TGTGCCATCCTGACAGGGCCGGAGACCCAGTACTTC. It yields the protein CAILTGPETQYF. The chain has TRBV7-6 and TRBJ2-5, with 7 bases that match TRBD1. The CDR3 runs to 12 residues. V trimming: 10 bases; J trimming: 5 bases; junction bases outside the gene matches: 7. Germline-derived CDR1 and CDR2 are SGHVS and FNYEAQ.

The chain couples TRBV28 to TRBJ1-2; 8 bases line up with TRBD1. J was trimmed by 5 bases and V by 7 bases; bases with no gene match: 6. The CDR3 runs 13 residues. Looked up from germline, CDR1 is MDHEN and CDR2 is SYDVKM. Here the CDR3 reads CASTTTGVYGYTF. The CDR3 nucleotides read TGTGCCAGCACCACGACAGGGGTATATGGCTACACCTTC.

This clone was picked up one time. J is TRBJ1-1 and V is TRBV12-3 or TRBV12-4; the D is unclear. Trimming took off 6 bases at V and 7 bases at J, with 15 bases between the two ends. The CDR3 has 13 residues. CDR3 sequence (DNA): TGTGCCAGCAGGACGGGAACAGAGCATGAAGCTTTCTTT. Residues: CASRTGTEHEAFF.

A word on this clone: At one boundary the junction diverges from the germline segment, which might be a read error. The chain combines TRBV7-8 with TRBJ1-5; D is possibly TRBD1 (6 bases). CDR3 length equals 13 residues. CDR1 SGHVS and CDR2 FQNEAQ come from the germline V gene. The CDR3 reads CASSLDTGQHQHF. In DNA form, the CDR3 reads TGTGCCAGCAGCTTGGATACAGGGCAGCACCAGCATTTT.

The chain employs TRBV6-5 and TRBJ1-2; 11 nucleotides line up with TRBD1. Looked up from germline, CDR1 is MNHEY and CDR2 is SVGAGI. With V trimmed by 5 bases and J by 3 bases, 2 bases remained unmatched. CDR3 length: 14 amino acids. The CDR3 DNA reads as TGTGCCAGCAGTCGGACAGGGGGCGACTATGGCTACACCTTC. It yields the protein CASSRTGGDYGYTF.

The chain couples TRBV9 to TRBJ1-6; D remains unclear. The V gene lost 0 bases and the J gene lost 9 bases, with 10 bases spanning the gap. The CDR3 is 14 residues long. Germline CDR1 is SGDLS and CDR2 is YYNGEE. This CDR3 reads CASSVGDEISPLHF. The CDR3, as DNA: TGTGCCAGCAGCGTAGGAGATGAGATTTCACCCCTCCACTTT.

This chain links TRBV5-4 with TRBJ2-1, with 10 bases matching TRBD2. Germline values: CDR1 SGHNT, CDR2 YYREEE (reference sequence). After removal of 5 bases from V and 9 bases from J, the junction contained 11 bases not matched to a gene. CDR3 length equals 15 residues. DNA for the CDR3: TGTGCCAGCAGATCAGCGGGAGGGCCTATGGGTGAGCAGTTCTTC. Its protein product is CASRSAGGPMGEQFF. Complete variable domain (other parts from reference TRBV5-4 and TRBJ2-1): ETGVTQSPTHLIKTRGQQVTLRCSSQSGHNTVSWYQQALGQGPQFIFQYYREEENGRGNFPPRFSGLQFPNYSSELNVNALELDDSALYLCASRSAGGPMGEQFFGPGTRLTVL.

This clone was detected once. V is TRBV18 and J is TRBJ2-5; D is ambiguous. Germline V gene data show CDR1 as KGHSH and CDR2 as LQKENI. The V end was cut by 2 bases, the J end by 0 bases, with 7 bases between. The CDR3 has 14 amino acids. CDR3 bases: TGTGCCAGCTCACCAGCGCTGTACCAAGAGACCCAGTACTTC. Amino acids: CASSPALYQETQYF.

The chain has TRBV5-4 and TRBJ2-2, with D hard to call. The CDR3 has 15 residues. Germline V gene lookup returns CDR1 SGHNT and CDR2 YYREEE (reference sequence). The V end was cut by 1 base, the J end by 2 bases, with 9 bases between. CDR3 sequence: CASSLPPRNTGELFF. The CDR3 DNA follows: TGTGCCAGCAGCTTGCCTCCTCGTAACACCGGGGAGCTGTTTTTT.

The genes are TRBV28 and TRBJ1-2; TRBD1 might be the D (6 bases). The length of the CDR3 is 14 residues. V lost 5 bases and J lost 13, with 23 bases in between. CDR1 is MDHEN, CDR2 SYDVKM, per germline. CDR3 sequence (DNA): TGTGCCAGCAGTCCCCAAGACAGGTCTCCCTCACCCACCTTC. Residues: CASSPQDRSPSPTF.

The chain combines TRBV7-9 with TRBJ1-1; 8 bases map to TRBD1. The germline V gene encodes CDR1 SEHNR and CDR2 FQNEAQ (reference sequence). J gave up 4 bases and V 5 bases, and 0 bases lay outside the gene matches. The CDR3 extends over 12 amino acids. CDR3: CASSQGATEAFF. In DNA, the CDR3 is TGTGCCAGCAGCCAGGGGGCCACTGAAGCTTTCTTT.

The DNA for the CDR3 is TGTGCCAGTAGTATGAGCGGCTATGGCTACACCTTC. Protein: CASSMSGYGYTF. This chain joins TRBV19 and TRBJ1-2; D is ambiguous. V gave up 3 bases and J gave up 4 bases, with 6 bases separating them. This CDR3 comprises 12 residues. The germline gives CDR1 LNHDA, CDR2 SQIVND (reference sequence).

The CDR3 DNA reads as TGTGCCAGCAGTTATGACAGGGGACTCTACGAGCAGTACTTC. Protein product: CASSYDRGLYEQYF. This chain joins TRBV6-5 and TRBJ2-7; 8 bases match TRBD1. Germline CDR1 reads MNHEY; CDR2 reads SVGAGI. The CDR3 loop spans 14 amino acids. Unmatched junction bases numbered 4, after V lost 3 bases and J lost 3 bases.

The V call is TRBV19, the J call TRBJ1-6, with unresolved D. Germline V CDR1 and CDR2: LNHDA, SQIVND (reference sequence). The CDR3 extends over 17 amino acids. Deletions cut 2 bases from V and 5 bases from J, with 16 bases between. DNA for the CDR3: TGTGCCAGTAGTATACCACCACCCGAGGTAAATAATTCACCCCTCCACTTT. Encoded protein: CASSIPPPEVNNSPLHF.

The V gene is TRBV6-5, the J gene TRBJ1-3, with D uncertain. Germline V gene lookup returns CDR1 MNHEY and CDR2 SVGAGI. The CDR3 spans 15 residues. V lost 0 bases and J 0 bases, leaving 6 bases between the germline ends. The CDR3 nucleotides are TGTGCCAGCAGTTACTCAAGTAGCTCTGGAAACACCATATATTTT. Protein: CASSYSSSSGNTIYF.

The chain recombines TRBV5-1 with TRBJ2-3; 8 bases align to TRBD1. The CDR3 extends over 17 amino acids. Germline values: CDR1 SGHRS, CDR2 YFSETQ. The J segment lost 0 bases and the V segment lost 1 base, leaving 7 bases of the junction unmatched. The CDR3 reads CASSLRQGKSSTDTQYF. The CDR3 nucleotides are TGCGCCAGCAGCTTGCGACAGGGGAAATCTAGCACAGATACGCAGTATTTT.

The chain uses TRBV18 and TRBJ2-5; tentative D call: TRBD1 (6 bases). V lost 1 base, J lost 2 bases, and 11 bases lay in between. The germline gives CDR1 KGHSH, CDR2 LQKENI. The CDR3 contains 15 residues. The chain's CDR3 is CASSPRQDWQETQYF. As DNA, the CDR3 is TGTGCCAGCTCACCACGACAGGATTGGCAAGAGACCCAGTACTTC.

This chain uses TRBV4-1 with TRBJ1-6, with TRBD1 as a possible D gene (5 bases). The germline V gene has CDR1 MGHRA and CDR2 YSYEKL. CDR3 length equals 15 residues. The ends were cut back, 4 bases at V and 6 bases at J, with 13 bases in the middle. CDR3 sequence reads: CASSPNSGSNSPLHF. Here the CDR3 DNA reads TGCGCCAGCAGCCCAAATTCAGGGTCTAATTCACCCCTCCACTTT.

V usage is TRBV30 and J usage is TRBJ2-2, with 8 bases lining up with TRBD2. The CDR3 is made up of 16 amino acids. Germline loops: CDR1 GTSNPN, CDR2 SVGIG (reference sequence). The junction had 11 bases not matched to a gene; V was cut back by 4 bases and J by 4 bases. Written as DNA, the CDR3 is TGTGCCTGGAATCGATTCGGGGGGGCCGCCACCGGGGAGCTGTTTTTT. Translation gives CAWNRFGGAATGELFF.

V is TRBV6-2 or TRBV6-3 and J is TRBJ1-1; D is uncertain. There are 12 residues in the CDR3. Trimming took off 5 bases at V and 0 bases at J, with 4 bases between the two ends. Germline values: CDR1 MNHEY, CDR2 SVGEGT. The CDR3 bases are TGTGCCAGCAGTACACTGAACACTGAAGCTTTCTTT. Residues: CASSTLNTEAFF.

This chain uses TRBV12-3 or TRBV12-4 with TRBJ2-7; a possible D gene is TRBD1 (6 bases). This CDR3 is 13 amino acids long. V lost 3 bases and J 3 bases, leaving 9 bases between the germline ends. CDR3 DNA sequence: TGTGCCAGCAGTTTGGACAGTAACTACGAGCAGTACTTC. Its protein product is CASSLDSNYEQYF.

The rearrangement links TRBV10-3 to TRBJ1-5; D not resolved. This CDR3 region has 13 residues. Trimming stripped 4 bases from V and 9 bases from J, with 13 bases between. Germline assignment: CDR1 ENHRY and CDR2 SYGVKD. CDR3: CAISGLSKGPQHF. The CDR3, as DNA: TGTGCCATCAGTGGACTGAGTAAAGGGCCCCAGCATTTT.

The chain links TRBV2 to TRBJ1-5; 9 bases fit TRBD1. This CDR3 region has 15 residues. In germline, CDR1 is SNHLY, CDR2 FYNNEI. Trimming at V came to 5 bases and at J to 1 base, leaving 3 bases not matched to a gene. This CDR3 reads CASSRDRESNQPQHF. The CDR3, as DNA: TGTGCCAGCAGTAGGGACAGGGAAAGCAATCAGCCCCAGCATTTT.

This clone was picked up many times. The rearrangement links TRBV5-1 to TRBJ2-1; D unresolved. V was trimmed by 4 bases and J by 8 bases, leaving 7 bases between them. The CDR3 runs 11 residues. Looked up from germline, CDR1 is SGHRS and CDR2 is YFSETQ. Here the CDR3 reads CASSEHDEQFF. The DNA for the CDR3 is TGCGCCAGCAGCGAACACGATGAGCAGTTCTTC. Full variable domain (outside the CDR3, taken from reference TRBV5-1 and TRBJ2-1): KAGVTQTPRYLIKTRGQQVTLSCSPISGHRSVSWYQQTPGQGLQFLFEYFSETQRNKGNFPGRFSGRQFSNSRSEMNVSTLELGDSALYLCASSEHDEQFFGPGTRLTVL.

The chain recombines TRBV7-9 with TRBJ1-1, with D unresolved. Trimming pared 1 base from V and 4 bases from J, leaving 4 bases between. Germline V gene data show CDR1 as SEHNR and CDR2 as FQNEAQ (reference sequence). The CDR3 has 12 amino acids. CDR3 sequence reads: CASSLELTEAFF. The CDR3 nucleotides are TGTGCCAGCAGCTTAGAACTCACTGAAGCTTTCTTT.

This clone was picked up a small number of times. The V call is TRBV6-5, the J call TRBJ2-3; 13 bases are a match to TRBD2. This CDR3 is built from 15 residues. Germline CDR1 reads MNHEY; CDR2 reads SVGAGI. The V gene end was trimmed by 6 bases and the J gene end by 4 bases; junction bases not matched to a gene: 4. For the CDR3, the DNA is TGTGCCAGCAGAAGAACTAGCGGGGGGGCAGATACGCAGTATTTT. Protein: CASRRTSGGADTQYF.

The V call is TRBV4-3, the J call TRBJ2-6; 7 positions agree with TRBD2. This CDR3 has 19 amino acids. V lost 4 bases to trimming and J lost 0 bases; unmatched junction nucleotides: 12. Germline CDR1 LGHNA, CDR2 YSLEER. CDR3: CASSPMGLAESSGANVLTF. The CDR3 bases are TGCGCCAGCAGCCCCATGGGGCTAGCGGAAAGCTCTGGGGCCAACGTCCTGACTTTC.

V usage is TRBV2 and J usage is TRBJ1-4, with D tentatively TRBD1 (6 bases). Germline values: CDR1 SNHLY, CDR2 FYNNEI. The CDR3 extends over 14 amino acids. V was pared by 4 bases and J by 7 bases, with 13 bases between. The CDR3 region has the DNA TGTGCCAGCAGTGTATCGTTAGGGGGTGAAAAACTGTTTTTT. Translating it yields CASSVSLGGEKLFF.

The CDR3 spells CASSEYGGPGANVLTF. The CDR3 DNA reads as TGTGCCAGCAGTGAATACGGAGGCCCCGGGGCCAACGTCCTGACTTTC. The chain combines TRBV25-1 with TRBJ2-6; D perhaps matches TRBD2 (5 bases). Germline V gene sequence: CDR1 MGHDK, CDR2 SYGVNS. This CDR3 is 16 amino acids long. The V end was cut by 0 bases, the J end by 4 bases, with 10 bases between.

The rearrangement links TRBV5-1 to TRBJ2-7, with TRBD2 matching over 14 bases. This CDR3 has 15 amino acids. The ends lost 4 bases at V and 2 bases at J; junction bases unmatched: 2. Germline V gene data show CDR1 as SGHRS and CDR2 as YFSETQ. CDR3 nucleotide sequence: TGCGCCAGCAGCCAGGGACTAGCGGGAGCCTACGAGCAGTACTTC. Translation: CASSQGLAGAYEQYF.

CDR3 region: CASSSFRGTRGASSYEQYF. The CDR3 DNA sequence: TGTGCCAGCAGTTCCTTCAGGGGAACCAGGGGAGCTTCTTCCTACGAGCAGTACTTC. The chain joins TRBV6-2 or TRBV6-3 to TRBJ2-7; tentative D call: TRBD1 (6 bases). This CDR3 comprises 19 residues. CDR1 and CDR2 from the germline V gene are MNHEY and SVGEGT. The germline V and J ends were trimmed by 4 bases and 1 base, with 26 bases remaining between them.